In this sample, the clone carrying this TCR beta chain turned up a few times. The target antigen is unknown. The sample originates from a study of CD8+ T cells in alopecia areata. The CDR3 is made up of 15 amino acids. V dropped 6 bases and J dropped 2 bases, with 16 bases sitting between them. Germline CDR1 is SNHLY and CDR2 is FYNNEI. The treatment is: oral pan-JAK inhibitor, 5-10 mg twice daily. Punch biopsies of lesional scalp, plus peripheral blood, were taken from alopecia areata patients. General study findings and limits: Especially in alopecia totalis/universalis, lesional scalp showed greater clonality than normal scalp did. Tofacitinib delivered significant drops in scalp clonality and in expanded CD8+ clones among the top 100. Whereas mice showed it more clearly, TCR sharing across patients was murkier, possibly because of HLA.

RNA was extracted and reverse transcribed into cDNA as the sequencing template. Method: immunoSEQ multiplex PCR; TCRdb's copy keeps in-frame clones and lacks some. The sample lists roughly 210,000 clones; roughly 44% were seen once. This receptor was identified in a human donor with alopecia areata. This sequence joins TRBV2 and TRBJ2-5, with unresolved D. The input for sequencing was CD4+ T cells sorted from blood, taken at roughly week 36, from a patient treated with tofacitinib. CDR3 residues: CASRAGWGSQETQYF. Here the CDR3 DNA reads TGTGCCAGCAGGGCCGGATGGGGTTCGCAAGAGACCCAGTACTTC.